This TCR beta chain was captured by sequencing in a study of blood T cell repertoires in COVID-19. Sequenced by immunoSEQ multiplex PCR; TCRdb stores in-frame clones only, minus some. This sample has roughly 34,000 clones, with around 80% found just once. This CDR3 spans 16 amino acids. Germline loops: CDR1 KGHSH, CDR2 LQKENI. V lost 3 bases and J lost 8; bases outside the gene matches: 8. The material sequenced was peripheral blood. The chain recombines TRBV18 with TRBJ1-6, with 9 bases identical to TRBD1. The receptor was isolated from a man aged 80 or over with active or convalescent COVID-19. The DNA for the CDR3 is TGTGCCAGCTCACCCGATATGACAGGGGGTTATTCACCCCTCCACTTT. Protein sequence: CASSPDMTGGYSPLHF.